This T cell receptor (beta chain) was retrieved from a study of T cell responses to AZD1222 COVID-19 vaccine. Study findings and constraints: Clonal diversity was possibly underestimated, and white British individuals and females predominated among donors. Distributed over spike, vaccine-associated CD4 TCRs predominated at 160-218 and 743-854. At study baseline, merely five or six AZD1222 recipients were seropositive.

Details on this clone: Its target is not known.

Some clones are missing from TCRdb's copy, which holds only in-frame ones; the method was immunoSEQ multiplex PCR. The sample lists more than 150,000 clones; about 92% were seen once. Trimming cost V 10 bases and J 0 bases, with 10 bases left between them. The CDR3 covers 14 residues. Germline V gene data show CDR1 as MDHEN and CDR2 as SYDVKM. This receptor was obtained from an adult who received the AZD1222 COVID-19 vaccine. This chain joins TRBV28 and TRBJ1-6; a possible D gene is TRBD1 (5 bases). The sample here was peripheral blood, taken 28 days after the second AZD1222 dose. CDR3 bases: TGTGCCATCAACGACAGCTCCTATAATTCACCCCTCCACTTT. Its protein is CAINDSSYNSPLHF.